This T cell receptor beta chain was identified in a study of blood T cell repertoires in COVID-19. This table comes from immunoSEQ multiplex PCR, and its TCRdb copy is limited to in-frame clones, with some not included. The table lists 250,000 or so clones, around 82% of them singletons. This CDR3 is 15 amino acids long. V lost 2 bases, J lost 0 bases, and 11 bases lay in between. Germline CDR1 SGHNT, CDR2 YENEEA. Recruits, aged roughly 18 to 95 years, lived in 24 US areas. Sequencing was performed on PBMCs or T cells enriched from blood (not recorded which). This receptor was identified in a man aged 50-59 years who had recovered from COVID-19. The V gene is TRBV11-3, the J gene TRBJ2-7; maybe TRBD1 (5 bases). The CDR3, as DNA: TGTGCCAGCAGCTTATGGGGCAGAAGCTCCTACGAGCAGTACTTC. Its translation: CASSLWGRSSYEQYF.